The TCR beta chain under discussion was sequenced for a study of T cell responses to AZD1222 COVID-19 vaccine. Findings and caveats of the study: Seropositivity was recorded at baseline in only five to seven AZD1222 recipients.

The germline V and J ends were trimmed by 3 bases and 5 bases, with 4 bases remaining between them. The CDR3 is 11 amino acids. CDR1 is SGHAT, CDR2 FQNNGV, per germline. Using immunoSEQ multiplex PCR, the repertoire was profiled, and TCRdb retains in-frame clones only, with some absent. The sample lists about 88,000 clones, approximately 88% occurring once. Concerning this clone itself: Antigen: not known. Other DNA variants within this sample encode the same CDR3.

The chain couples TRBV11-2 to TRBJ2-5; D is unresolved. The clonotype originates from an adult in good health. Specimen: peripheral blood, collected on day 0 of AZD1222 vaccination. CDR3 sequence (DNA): TGTGCCAGCAGCTTGGGGGAGACCCAGTACTTC. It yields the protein CASSLGETQYF.